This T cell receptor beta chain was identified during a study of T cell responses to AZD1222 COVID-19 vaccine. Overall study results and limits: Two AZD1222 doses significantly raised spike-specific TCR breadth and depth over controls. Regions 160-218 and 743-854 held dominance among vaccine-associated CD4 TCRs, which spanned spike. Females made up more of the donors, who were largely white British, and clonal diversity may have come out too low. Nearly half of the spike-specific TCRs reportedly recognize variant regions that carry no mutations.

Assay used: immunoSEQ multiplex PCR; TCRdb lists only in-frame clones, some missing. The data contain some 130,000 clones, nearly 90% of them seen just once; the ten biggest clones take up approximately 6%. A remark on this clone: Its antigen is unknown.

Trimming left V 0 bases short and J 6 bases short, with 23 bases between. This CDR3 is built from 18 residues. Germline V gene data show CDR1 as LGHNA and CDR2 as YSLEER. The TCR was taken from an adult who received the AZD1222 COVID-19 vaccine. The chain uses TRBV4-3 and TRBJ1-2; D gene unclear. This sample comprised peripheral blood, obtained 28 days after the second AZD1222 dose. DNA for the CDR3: TGCGCCAGCAGCCAAGATCATCGCAGGCGCTGGGTTGTTGATGGCTACACCTTC. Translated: CASSQDHRRRWVVDGYTF.